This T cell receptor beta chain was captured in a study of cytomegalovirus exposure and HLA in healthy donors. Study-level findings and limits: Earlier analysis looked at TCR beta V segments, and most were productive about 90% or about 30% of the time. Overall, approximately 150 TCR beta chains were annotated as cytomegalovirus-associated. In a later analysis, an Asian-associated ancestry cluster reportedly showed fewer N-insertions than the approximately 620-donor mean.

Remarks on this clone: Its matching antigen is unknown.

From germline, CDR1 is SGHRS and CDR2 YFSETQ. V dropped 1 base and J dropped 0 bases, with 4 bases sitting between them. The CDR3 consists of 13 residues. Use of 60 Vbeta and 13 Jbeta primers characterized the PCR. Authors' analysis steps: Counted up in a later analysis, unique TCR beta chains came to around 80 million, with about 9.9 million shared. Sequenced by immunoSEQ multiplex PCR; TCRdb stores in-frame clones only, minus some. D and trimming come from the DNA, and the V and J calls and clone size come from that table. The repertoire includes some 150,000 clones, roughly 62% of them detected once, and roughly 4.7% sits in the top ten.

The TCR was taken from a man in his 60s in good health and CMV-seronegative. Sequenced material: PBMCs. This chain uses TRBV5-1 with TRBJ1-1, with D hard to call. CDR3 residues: CASSLSVNTEAFF. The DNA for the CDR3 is TGCGCCAGCAGCTTGTCCGTGAACACTGAAGCTTTCTTT.